This paragraph reports one T cell receptor (beta chain). Its specific antigen is unknown. Per-nucleotide qualities are absent, and no much larger clonotype sits a single base away. The entry originates in a study of T cell responses to AZD1222 COVID-19 vaccine (TCRdb year 2021). In terms of the full investigation: AZD1222 recipients with second doses at about 4 weeks or about 12 weeks were pooled, because spike-specific TCR depth and breadth did not differ between schedules. A total of 230 to 250 trial participants underwent TCR sequencing, of whom around 200 received two doses of AZD1222 and 26 received two doses of the MenACWY control vaccine. Trial participants were enrolled by age into 18-55, 56-69 and 70-plus year subgroups, with roughly 150, 30 and 60 TCR-sequenced participants respectively. Results and caveats for the whole study, not just this receptor: Conclusions about previously exposed vaccinees are limited because only five or six AZD1222 recipients were SARS-CoV-2 seropositive at baseline. The 56-69-year group was small, and its depth increase did not reach significance, likely because of low power. Most participants were white British and females outnumbered males, and the authors suggested that clonal diversity may have been underestimated. Vaccine-associated CD4 TCRs spanned the whole spike protein, with dominant responses in regions 160-218 and 743-854. Because no samples from the day 14 peak response were available, repertoires could be characterized only after the peak T cell response. Epitopes outside the regions mutated in the B.1.351 and B.1.1.7 variants were reportedly recognized by nearly half of the unique spike-specific TCRs. A significant rise in spike-specific TCR breadth and depth was observed after two AZD1222 doses relative to day 0 and relative to MenACWY recipients.

The CDR3 regions of human TCRbeta chains were analyzed by immunosequencing. Per the authors' processing: Repertoire TCRs were checked for matches against a reference library of SARS-CoV-2-specific TCRs that had been generated using the MIRA antigen-specificity platform. Breadth was defined as the fraction of unique TCRs that were SARS-CoV-2-associated. Depth was defined as the fraction of total T cells that were SARS-CoV-2-associated. Each spike-specific TCR was assigned to its reactive spike region and to a CD4 or CD8 class using the MIRA data. Log10-transformed breadth and depth values were compared by one-way ANOVA with Sidak's multiple comparisons tests. As stored in TCRdb, this immuneACCESS dataset retains in-frame rearrangements with V and J assigned. A fraction of the clones does not appear; measured against another copy, unresolved V genes explain less than half of the discrepancy, and the remainder lacks a known reason. V and J calls and clone size follow that table, whereas D and trimming were derived from the DNA. The sample has tens of thousands of clones on record, approximately 86% of them singletons. Roughly 17% of the sample goes to the ten largest clones.

The time point label of this sample denotes: baseline before first vaccination. Samples from vaccinated people were obtained from the UK trials COV001 and COV002, which included a single-blind randomized controlled phase 2/3 trial of AZD1222 (ChAdOx1 nCoV-19) in healthy adults. For TCRbeta chain sequencing, PBMC samples were collected from trial participants at day 0 and at day 28 after the second dose. As encoded in the germline V gene, CDR1 is MGHRA while CDR2 is YSYEKL. The CDR3 runs 13 amino acids, cysteine and phenylalanine included. The DNA shown is the 39-base CDR3, in frame from base 1. V is clipped by 2 bases and J by 1 base, and the sequence between their germline boundaries is 5 bases long.

Here the sequenced sample was peripheral blood, taken on day 0 of AZD1222 vaccination. The chain is made from TRBV4-1 and TRBJ1-2, with an unclear D gene assignment. The sequence was obtained from an adult in good health. The CDR3 has the sequence CASSQTVNYGYTF. The nucleotide sequence is given as TGCGCCAGCAGCCAAACAGTTAACTATGGCTACACCTTC.